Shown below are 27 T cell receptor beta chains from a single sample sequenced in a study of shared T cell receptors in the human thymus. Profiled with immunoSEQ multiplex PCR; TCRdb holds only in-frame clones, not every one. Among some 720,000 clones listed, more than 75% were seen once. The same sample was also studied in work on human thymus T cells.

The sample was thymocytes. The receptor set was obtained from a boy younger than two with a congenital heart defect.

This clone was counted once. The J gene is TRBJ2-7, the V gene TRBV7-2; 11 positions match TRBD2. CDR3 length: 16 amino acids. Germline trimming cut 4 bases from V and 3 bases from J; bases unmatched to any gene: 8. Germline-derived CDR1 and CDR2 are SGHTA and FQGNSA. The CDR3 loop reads CASSSSSSGRLYEQYF. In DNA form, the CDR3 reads TGTGCCAGCAGCTCCTCCTCTAGCGGGAGGCTCTACGAGCAGTACTTC.

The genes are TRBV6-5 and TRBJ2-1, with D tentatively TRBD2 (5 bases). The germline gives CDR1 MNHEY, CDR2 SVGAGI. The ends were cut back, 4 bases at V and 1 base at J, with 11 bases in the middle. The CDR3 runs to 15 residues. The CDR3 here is CASSSIRGSYNEQFF. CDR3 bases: TGTGCCAGCAGTTCCATCCGCGGGTCCTACAATGAGCAGTTCTTC.

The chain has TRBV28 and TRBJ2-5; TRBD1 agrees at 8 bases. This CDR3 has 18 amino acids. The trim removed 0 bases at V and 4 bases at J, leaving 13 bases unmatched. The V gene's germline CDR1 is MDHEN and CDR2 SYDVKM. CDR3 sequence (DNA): TGTGCCAGCAGTTTATGCAAACAGGACAGGGTGGTGGGAGAGACCCAGTACTTC. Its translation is CASSLCKQDRVVGETQYF.

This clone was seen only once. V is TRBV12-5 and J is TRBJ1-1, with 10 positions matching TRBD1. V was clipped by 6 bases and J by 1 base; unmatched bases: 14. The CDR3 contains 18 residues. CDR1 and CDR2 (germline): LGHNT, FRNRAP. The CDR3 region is CASGCLPRDRGTNTEAFF. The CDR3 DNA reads TGTGCTAGTGGCTGCTTGCCTCGGGACAGGGGAACGAACACTGAAGCTTTCTTT.

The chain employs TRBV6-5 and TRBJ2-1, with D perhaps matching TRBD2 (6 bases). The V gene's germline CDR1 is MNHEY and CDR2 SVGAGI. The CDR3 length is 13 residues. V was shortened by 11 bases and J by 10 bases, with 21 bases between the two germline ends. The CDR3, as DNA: TGTGCCGCCGGGACTCCCGTGCCTTGGGAGCAGTTCTTC. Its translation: CAAGTPVPWEQFF.

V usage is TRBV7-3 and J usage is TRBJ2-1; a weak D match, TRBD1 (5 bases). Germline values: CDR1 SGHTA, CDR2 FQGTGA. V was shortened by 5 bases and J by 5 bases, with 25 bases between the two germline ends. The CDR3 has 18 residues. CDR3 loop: CASSVVAQAPALHNEQFF. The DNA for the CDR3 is TGTGCCAGCAGCGTAGTCGCACAGGCCCCAGCGCTCCACAATGAGCAGTTCTTC.

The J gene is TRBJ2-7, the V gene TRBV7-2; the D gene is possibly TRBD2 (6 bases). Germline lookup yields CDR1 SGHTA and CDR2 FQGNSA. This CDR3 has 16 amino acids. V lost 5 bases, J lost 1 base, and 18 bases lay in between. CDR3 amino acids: CASSPRTWGESYEQYF. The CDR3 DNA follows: TGTGCCAGCAGCCCAAGAACGTGGGGGGAGTCCTACGAGCAGTACTTC.

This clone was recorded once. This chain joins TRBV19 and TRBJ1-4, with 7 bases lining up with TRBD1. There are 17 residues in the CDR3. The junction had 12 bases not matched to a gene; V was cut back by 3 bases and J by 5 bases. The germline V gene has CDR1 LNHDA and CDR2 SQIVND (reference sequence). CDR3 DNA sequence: TGTGCCAGTAGTATTGGAGGGCCGACAGGGCCAAATGAAAAACTGTTTTTT. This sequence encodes CASSIGGPTGPNEKLFF.

The CDR3 reads CASRTSGSGEQFF. DNA for the CDR3: TGCGCCAGCAGGACTAGCGGGAGTGGGGAGCAGTTCTTC. The genes are TRBV5-1 and TRBJ2-1; 12 nucleotides line up with TRBD2. CDR3 length equals 13 residues. V shed 5 bases and J 10 bases; nucleotides not matched to a gene: 4. Germline V gene lookup returns CDR1 SGHRS and CDR2 YFSETQ. Looking up the rest from reference TRBV5-1 and TRBJ2-1 gives the full variable domain: KAGVTQTPRYLIKTRGQQVTLSCSPISGHRSVSWYQQTPGQGLQFLFEYFSETQRNKGNFPGRFSGRQFSNSRSEMNVSTLELGDSALYLCASRTSGSGEQFFGPGTRLTVL.

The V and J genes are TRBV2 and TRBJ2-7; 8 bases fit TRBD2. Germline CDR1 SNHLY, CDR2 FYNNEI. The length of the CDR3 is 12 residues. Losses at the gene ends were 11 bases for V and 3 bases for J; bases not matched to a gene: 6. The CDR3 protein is CARGSGSYEQYF. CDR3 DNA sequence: TGTGCCCGGGGAAGCGGGAGCTACGAGCAGTACTTC. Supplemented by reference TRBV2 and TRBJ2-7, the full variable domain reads EPEVTQTPSHQVTQMGQEVILRCVPISNHLYFYWYRQILGQKVEFLVSFYNNEISEKSEIFDDQFSVERPDGSNFTLKIRSTKLEDSAMYFCARGSGSYEQYFGPGTRLTVT.

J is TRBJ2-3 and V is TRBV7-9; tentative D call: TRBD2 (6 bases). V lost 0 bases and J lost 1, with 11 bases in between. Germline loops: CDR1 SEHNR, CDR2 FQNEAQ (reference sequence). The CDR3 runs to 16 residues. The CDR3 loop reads CASSLAWRGRTDTQYF. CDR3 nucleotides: TGTGCCAGCAGCTTAGCTTGGCGGGGACGCACAGATACGCAGTATTTT. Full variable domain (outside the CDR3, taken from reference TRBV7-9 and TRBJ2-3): DTGVSQNPRHKITKRGQNVTFRCDPISEHNRLYWYRQTLGQGPEFLTYFQNEAQLEKSRLLSDRFSAERPKGSFSTLEIQRTEQGDSAMYLCASSLAWRGRTDTQYFGPGTRLTVL.

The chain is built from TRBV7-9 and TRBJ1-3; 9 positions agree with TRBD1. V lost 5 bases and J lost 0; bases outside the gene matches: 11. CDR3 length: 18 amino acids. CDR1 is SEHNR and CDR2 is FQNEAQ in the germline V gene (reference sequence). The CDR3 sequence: CASSPSRGQGDSGNTIYF. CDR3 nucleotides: TGTGCCAGCAGCCCTAGTAGGGGACAGGGAGACTCTGGAAACACCATATATTTT. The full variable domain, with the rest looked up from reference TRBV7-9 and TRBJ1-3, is DTGVSQNPRHKITKRGQNVTFRCDPISEHNRLYWYRQTLGQGPEFLTYFQNEAQLEKSRLLSDRFSAERPKGSFSTLEIQRTEQGDSAMYLCASSPSRGQGDSGNTIYFGEGSWLTVV.

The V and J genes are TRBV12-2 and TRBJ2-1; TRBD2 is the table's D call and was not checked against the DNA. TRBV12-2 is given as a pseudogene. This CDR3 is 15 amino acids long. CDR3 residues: CASRFPSGSYNEQFF. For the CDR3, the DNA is TGTGCAAGTCGCTTCCCTAGCGGATCCTACAATGAGCAGTTCTTC.

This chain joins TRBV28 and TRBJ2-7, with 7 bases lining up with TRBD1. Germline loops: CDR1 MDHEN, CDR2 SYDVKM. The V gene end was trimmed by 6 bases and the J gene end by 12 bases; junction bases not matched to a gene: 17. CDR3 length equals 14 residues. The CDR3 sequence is CASSPGQISRRPYF. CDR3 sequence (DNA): TGTGCCAGCAGCCCGGGACAGATTTCCCGGCGTCCGTACTTC.

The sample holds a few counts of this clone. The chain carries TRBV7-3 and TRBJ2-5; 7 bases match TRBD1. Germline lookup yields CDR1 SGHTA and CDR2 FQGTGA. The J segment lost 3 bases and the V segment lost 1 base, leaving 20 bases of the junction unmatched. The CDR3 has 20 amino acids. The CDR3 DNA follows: TGTGCCAGCAGCTTAAAGCCCCCCCATTGGACAGGAAAGTTCAAAGAGACCCAGTACTTC. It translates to CASSLKPPHWTGKFKETQYF.

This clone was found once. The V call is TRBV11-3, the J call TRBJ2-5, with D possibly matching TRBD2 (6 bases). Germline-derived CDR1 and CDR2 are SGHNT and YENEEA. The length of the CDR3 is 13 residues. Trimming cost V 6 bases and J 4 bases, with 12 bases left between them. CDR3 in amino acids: CASRFQGGETQYF. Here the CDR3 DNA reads TGTGCCAGCAGGTTTCAGGGAGGAGAGACCCAGTACTTC.

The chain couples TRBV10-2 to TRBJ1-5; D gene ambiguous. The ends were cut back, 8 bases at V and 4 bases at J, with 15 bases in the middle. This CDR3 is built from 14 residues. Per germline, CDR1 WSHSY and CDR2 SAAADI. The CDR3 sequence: CASGEGLWNQPQHF. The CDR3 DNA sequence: TGCGCCAGCGGGGAGGGATTATGGAATCAGCCCCAGCATTTT.

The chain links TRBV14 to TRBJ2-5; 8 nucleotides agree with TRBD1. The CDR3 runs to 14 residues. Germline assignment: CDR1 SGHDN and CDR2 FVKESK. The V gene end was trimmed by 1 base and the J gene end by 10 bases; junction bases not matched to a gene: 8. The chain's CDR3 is CASSQGDRPPDQYF. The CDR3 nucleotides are TGTGCCAGCAGCCAAGGGGACAGGCCCCCTGACCAGTACTTC.

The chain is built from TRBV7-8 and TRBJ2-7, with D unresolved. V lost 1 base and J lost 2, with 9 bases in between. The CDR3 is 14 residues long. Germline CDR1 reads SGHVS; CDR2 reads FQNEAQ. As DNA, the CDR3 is TGTGCCAGCAGCTTAGATGCGTTTACCTACGAGCAGTACTTC. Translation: CASSLDAFTYEQYF.

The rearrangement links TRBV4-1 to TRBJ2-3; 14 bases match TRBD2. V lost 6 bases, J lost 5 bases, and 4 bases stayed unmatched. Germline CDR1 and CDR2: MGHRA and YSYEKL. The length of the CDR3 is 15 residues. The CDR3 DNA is TGCGCCAGCAGGCTGACTAGCGGGAGGGGAGATACGCAGTATTTT. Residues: CASRLTSGRGDTQYF.

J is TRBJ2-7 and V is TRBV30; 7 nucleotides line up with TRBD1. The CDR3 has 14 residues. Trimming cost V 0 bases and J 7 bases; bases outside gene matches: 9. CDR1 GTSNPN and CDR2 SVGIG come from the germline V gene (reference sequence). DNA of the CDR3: TGTGCCTGGAGTGTACGAGGGGGCCCGGGAGAGCAGTACTTC. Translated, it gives CAWSVRGGPGEQYF.

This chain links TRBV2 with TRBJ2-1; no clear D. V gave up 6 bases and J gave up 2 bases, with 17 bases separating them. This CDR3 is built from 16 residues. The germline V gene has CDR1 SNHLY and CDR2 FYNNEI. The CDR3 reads CASRPSAHGTYNEQFF. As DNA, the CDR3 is TGTGCCAGCAGACCAAGCGCCCACGGCACCTACAATGAGCAGTTCTTC.

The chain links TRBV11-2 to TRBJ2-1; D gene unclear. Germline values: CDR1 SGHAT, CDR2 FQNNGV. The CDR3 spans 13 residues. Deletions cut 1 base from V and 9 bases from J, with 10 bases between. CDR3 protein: CASSLGALSEQFF. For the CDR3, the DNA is TGTGCCAGCAGCTTAGGCGCATTATCTGAGCAGTTCTTC.

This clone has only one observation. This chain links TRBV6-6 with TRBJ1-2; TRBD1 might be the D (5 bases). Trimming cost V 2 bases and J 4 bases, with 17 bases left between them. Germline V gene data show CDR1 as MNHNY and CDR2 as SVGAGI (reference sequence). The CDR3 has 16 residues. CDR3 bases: TGTGCCAGCAGTTACCTGGGATCGGAGGGGAGCTATGGCTACACCTTC. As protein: CASSYLGSEGSYGYTF.

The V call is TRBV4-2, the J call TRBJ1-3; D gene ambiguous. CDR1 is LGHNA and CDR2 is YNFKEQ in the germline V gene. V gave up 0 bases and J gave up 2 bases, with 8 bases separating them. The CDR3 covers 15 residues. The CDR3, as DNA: TGTGCCAGCAGCCAAGAGAACCAGACTGGAAACACCATATATTTT. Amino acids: CASSQENQTGNTIYF.

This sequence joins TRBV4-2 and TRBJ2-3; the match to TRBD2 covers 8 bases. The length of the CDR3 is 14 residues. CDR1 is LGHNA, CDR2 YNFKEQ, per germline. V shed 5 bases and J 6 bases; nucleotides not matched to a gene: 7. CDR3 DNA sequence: TGTGCCAGCAGCTCACTAGCGGACCTGGATACGCAGTATTTT. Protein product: CASSSLADLDTQYF.

In DNA form, the CDR3 reads TGTGCCAGCAGCGTCCTAGGTCCGGAAAAACTGTTTTTT. Its translation is CASSVLGPEKLFF. The rearrangement uses TRBV9 and TRBJ1-4; the D is unclear. This CDR3 has 13 residues. Germline CDR1 and CDR2: SGDLS and YYNGEE. The V end lost 2 bases, the J end lost 8 bases, and 10 bases lay between the germline ends.